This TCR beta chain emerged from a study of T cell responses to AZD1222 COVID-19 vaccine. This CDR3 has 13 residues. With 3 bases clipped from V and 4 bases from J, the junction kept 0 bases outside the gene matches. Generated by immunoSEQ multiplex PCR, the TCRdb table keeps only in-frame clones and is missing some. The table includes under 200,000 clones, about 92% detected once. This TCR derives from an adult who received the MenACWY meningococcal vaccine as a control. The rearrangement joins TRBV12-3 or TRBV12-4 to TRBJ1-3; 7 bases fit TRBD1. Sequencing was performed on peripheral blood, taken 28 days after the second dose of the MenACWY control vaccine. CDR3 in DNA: TGTGCCAGCAGTTTGGGACAGGGAAACACCATATATTTT. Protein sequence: CASSLGQGNTIYF.